This T cell receptor (beta chain) came from a study of T-cell memory formation after mild COVID-19 (dated by TCRdb to about 2021). For the study in its entirety: Most TCR sequence clusters were specific to one of the two donors. In two donors, T-cell clones that expanded and contracted after mild COVID-19 were tracked by sequencing TCRalpha and TCRbeta repertoires over time. Two young, previously healthy adult volunteers made up the cohort, one male and one female.

PBMCs were isolated by Ficoll-Paque density gradient centrifugation. On the study overall, not on this receptor specifically: Some responding clones were detected in pre-infection memory, which suggested that pre-existing cross-reactive memory T cells had joined the SARS-CoV-2 response. Clones that contracted from day 15 to 85 showed balanced CD4/CD8 phenotypes, whereas a second wave of clones that expanded from day 15 to 37 leaned towards CD4+. The study included only a couple of mild cases, and larger cohorts that include severe cases with pre-infection samples were judged to be necessary. The second-wave clones that peaked on day 37 were not confirmed to be SARS-CoV-2 specific. Contracting CD4+ clones were found mainly in CM and EM memory subsets, while CD8+ clones were enriched in EMRA.

A remark on this clonotype: What this receptor recognizes is not known. Nothing much larger sits one base from this clone, and base qualities are not available.

TCRdb records Illumina NovaSeq 6000 as the sequencer. TCRalpha and TCRbeta cDNA libraries were built by 5'RACE with constant-segment primers, adding sample barcodes and unique molecular identifiers. Trizol reagent was used to extract RNA from every sample. Libraries were amplified in two PCR steps, with a second sample barcode and Illumina TruSeq adapters added in the second step. The libraries were sequenced on an Illumina NovaSeq using 2 x 150 bp paired-end reads. Per the original workflow: With migec v1.2.7, reads were demultiplexed and then collapsed into UMI-guided consensus sequences. Using mixcr v2.1.11, UMI consensuses were aligned to TRA and TRB V and J templates and then assembled into clonotypes. Expanded or contracted clonotypes were those called significant by both edgeR and NoisET, with noise models trained on biological replicates. For edgeR calls, a false discovery rate-adjusted p below 0.01 and a log2 fold-change threshold of 1 were applied. As an exploratory analysis of dynamics, max-normalized trajectories of the 1000 most abundant clonotypes were examined with PCA combined with hierarchical clustering. The CD4 or CD8 phenotype of responding clones was assigned using the separately sequenced CD4+ and CD8+ repertoires. TCRdb trimmed public reads at Q25 via fastp, called clones via MiXCR and kept in-frame beta chains. Rows are unified per CDR3 protein, each entry keeping the most common DNA and genes. Clone size and V and J calls follow TCRdb, not the original study. The table for this sample lists approximately 500,000 distinct CDR3 sequences; roughly 23% of them were counted only once. The biggest ten clones account for roughly an eighth of the sample.

The clonotype was recovered from an adult woman who had mild COVID-19 (a few samples of this study predate the infection). The sample titles of this study are shuffled in the database, so cell type and time point are left out; the donor was told from shared clones. Sequencing was carried out using PBMCs or a T cell subset sorted from them (not recorded which).

The CDR3 protein is CASSVGVYGTGELFF. The DNA sequence is given as TGTGCCAGTTCCGTTGGGGTATATGGCACCGGGGAGCTGTTTTTT. The sequence links TRBV6-6 to TRBJ2-2, with the D segment identity uncertain. Looking up the germline V gene (reference sequence) yields CDR1 MNHNY and CDR2 SVGAGI. V loses 9 bases of germline sequence and J loses 4 bases, and the interval between the two ends is 18 bases. Counted from cysteine to phenylalanine, this CDR3 has 15 amino acids. Of the read, only the CDR3 DNA is kept; its 45 bases are in frame from base 1.